This T cell receptor (beta chain) is from a study of patients and donors after allogeneic stem cell transplantation (dated by TCRdb to 2019 to 2021). About this clonotype itself: Its antigen is still unknown. Within one base of it there is no much larger clone, and no base qualities were kept.

The method behind the library was RT-PCR. The reads were generated on a NextSeq 550. Using fastp at Q25 and MiXCR, TCRdb reprocessed the public reads and kept productive beta chains. Duplicate CDR3 protein sequences are folded into a single record with the most common DNA and genes. For this sample there are approximately 200,000 distinct CDR3 sequences; 38% appear just once. The top ten clonotypes cover around a tenth of the sample. The CDR3 covers 15 residues, taking in both the cysteine and the phenylalanine. Here the CDR3 DNA is all that survives: 45 bases in frame from base 1. Based on the germline V gene, the CDR1 and CDR2 sequences are LGHNA and YSLEER. Relative to germline, V is missing 1 base and J is missing 2 bases, with 3 bases of the junction outside any gene match.

The TCR was taken from a human donor who was either an allogeneic HSCT recipient or a stem cell or donor lymphocyte infusion donor (not recorded which). It is not recorded whose cells these are; they may come from a transplant donor. Sample: blood, either unsorted or a sorted T cell fraction (not recorded which). The rearrangement joined TRBV4-3 to TRBJ2-3, with 7 central nucleotides matching TRBD2. The CDR3 in this case is CASSQGLADTDTQYF. The bases read TGCGCCAGCAGCCAAGGGCTAGCGGACACAGATACGCAGTATTTT.